This T cell receptor beta chain was identified during a study of T-cell reconstitution after alpha-beta-depleted transplantation in children. Study-level results: Newly generated T cells supplied most T-cell counts and diversity one year post-transplant.

For this clonotype: The antigen remains unidentified.

The V gene lost 2 bases and the J gene lost 0 bases, with 14 bases spanning the gap. The germline gives CDR1 SNHLY, CDR2 FYNNEI. CDR3 length: 17 residues. Preparing the TCRbeta library involved the use of unique molecular identifiers. TCRdb re-derived calls from the PCR reads in MiXCR, one entry per CDR3 protein. The data contain a few hundred thousand distinct CDR3 sequences, roughly 6.6% of them singletons. The sample here was PBMCs, taken before TCRalphabeta/CD19-depleted stem cell transplant. J is TRBJ2-4 and V is TRBV2; the D gene is possibly TRBD1 (6 bases). The clonotype originates from a boy younger than 10 with acute lymphoblastic leukemia, due to receive a stem cell transplant. CDR3 loop: CASSETFQGLAKNIQYF. The CDR3 nucleotides read TGTGCCAGCAGTGAAACGTTTCAGGGGCTAGCCAAAAACATTCAGTACTTC.